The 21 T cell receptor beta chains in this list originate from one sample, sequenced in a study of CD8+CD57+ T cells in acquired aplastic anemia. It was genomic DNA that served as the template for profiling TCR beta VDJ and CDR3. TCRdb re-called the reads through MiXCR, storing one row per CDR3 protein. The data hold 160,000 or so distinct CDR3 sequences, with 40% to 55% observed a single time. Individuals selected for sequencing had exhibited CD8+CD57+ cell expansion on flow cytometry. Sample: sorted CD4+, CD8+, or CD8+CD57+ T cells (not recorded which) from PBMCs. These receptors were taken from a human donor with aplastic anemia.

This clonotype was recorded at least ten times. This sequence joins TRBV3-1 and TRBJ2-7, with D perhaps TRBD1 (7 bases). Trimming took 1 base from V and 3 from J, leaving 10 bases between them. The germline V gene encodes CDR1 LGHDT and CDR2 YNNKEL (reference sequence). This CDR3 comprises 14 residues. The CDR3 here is CASSQAGDSYEQYF. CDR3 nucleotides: TGTGCCAGCAGCCAAGCGGGGGACAGCTACGAGCAGTACTTC.

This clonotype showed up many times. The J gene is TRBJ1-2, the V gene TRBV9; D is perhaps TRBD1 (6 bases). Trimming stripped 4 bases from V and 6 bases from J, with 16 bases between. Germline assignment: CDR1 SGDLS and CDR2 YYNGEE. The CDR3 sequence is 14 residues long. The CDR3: CASSPGQLWDGYTF. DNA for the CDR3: TGTGCCAGCAGCCCCGGACAGTTATGGGATGGCTACACCTTC.

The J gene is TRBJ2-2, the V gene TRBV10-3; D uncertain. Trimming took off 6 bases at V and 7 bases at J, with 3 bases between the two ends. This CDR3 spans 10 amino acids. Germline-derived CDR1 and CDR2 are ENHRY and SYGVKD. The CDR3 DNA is TGTGCCATCAGCAGCGGGGAGCTGTTTTTT. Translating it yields CAISSGELFF.

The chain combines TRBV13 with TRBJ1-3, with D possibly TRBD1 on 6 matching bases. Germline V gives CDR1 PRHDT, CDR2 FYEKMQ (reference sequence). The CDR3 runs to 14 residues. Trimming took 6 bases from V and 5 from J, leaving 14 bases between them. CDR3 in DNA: TGTGCCAGCAGTTCGACAGGAACACGAAACACCATATATTTT. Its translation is CASSSTGTRNTIYF.

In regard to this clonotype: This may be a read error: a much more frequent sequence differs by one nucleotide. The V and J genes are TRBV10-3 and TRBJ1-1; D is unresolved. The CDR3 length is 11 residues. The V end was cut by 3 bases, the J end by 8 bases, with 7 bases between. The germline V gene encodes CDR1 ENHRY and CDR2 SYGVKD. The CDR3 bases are TGTGCCATCAGTGAAAACTTGGAAGCTTTCTTT. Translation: CAISENLEAFF.

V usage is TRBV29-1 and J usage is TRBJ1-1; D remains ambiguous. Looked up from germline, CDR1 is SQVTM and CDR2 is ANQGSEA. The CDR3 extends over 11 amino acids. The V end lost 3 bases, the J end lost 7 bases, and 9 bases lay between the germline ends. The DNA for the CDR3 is TGCAGCGTTGAGAACCGGGGTGAAGCTTTCTTT. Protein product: CSVENRGEAFF. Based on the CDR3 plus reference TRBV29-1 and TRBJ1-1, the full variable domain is SAVISQKPSRDICQRGTSLTIQCQVDSQVTMMFWYRQQPGQSLTLIATANQGSEATYESGFVIDKFPISRPNLTFSTLTVSNMSPEDSSIYLCSVENRGEAFFGQGTRLTVV.

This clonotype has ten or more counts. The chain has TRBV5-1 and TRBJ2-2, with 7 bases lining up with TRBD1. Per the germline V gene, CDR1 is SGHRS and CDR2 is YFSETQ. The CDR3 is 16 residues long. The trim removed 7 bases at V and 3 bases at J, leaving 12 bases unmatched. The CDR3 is CASADRRQGDTGELFF. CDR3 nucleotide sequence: TGCGCCAGCGCCGATAGGAGACAGGGCGACACCGGGGAGCTGTTTTTT. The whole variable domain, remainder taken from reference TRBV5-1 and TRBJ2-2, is KAGVTQTPRYLIKTRGQQVTLSCSPISGHRSVSWYQQTPGQGLQFLFEYFSETQRNKGNFPGRFSGRQFSNSRSEMNVSTLELGDSALYLCASADRRQGDTGELFFGEGSRLTVL.

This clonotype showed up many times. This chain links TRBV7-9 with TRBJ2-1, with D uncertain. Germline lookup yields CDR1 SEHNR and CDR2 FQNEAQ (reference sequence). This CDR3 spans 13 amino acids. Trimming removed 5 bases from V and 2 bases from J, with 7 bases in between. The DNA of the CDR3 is TGTGCCAGCAGCCCCACTGCCTACAATGAGCAGTTCTTC. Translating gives CASSPTAYNEQFF.

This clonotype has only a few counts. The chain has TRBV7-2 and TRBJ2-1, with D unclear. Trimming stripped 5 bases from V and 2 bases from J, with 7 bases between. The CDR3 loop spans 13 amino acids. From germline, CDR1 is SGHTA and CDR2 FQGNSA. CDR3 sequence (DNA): TGTGCCAGCAGCCCATTTCCCTACAATGAGCAGTTCTTC. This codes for CASSPFPYNEQFF.

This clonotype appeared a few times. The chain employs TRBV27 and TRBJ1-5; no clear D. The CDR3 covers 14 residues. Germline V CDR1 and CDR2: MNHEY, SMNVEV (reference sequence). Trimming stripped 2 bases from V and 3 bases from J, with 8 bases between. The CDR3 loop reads CASSLAGFNQPQHF. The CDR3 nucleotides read TGTGCCAGCAGTTTAGCAGGATTCAATCAGCCCCAGCATTTT.

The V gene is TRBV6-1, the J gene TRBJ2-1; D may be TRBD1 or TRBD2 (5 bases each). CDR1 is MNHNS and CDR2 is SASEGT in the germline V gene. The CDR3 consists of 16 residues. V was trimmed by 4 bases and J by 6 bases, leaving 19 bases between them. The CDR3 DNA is TGTGCCAGCAGTGTCACCGGGACCCAAAGCCCCAATGAGCAGTTCTTC. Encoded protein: CASSVTGTQSPNEQFF.

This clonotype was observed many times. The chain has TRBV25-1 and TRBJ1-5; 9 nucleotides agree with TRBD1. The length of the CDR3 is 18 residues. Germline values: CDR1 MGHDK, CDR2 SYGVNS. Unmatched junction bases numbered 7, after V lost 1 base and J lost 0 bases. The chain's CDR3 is CASSESPGTGSSNQPQHF. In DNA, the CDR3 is TGTGCCAGCAGTGAATCCCCCGGGACAGGGTCTAGCAATCAGCCCCAGCATTTT.

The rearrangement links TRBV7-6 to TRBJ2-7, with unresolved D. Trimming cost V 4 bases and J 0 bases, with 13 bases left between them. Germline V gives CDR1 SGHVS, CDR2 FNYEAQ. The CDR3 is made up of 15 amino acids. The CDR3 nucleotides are TGTGCCAGCAGCTGGACGGCGGATAGCTCCTACGAGCAGTACTTC. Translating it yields CASSWTADSSYEQYF.

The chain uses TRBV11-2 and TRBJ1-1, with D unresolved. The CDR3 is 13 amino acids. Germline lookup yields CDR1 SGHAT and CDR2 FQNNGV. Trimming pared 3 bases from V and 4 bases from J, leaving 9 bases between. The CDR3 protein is CASSLEVGTEAFF. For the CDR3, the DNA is TGTGCCAGCAGCTTGGAGGTGGGCACTGAAGCTTTCTTT.

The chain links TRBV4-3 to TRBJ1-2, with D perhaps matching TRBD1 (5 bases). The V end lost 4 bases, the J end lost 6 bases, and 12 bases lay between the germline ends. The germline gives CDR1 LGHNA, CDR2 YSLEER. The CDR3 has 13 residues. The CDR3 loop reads CASSRRTSDGYTF. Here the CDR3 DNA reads TGCGCCAGCAGCCGCAGGACATCGGATGGCTACACCTTC.

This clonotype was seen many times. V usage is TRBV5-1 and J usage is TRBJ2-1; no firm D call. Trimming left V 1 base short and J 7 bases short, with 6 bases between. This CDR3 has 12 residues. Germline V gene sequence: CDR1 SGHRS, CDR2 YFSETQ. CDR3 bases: TGCGCCAGCAGCTTGTGGCAGAATGAGCAGTTCTTC. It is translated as CASSLWQNEQFF.

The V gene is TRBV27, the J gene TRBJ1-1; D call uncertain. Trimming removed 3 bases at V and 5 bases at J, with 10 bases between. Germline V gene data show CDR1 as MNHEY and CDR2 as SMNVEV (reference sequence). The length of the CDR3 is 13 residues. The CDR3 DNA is TGTGCCAGCAGTTTTGTTCACGGGACTGAAGCTTTCTTT. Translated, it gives CASSFVHGTEAFF.

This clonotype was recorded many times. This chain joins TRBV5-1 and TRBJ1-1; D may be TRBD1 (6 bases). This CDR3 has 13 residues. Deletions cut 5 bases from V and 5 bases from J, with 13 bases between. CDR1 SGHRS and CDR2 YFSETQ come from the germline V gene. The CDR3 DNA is TGCGCCAGCAGAGGGGGATTGGGTACTGAAGCTTTCTTT. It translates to CASRGGLGTEAFF. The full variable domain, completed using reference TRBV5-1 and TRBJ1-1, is KAGVTQTPRYLIKTRGQQVTLSCSPISGHRSVSWYQQTPGQGLQFLFEYFSETQRNKGNFPGRFSGRQFSNSRSEMNVSTLELGDSALYLCASRGGLGTEAFFGQGTRLTVV.

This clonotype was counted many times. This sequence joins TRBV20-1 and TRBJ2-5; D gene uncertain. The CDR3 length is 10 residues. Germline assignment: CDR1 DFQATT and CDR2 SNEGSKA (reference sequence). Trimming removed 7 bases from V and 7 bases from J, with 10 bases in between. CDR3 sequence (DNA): TGCAGTGTTGCCGAGGCGACCCAGTACTTC. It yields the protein CSVAEATQYF.

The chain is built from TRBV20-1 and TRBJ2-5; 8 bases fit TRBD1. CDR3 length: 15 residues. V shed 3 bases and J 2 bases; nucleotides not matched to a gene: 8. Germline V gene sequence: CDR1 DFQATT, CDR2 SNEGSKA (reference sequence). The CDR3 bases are TGCAGTGCTAGGGACGCCGGGACAGGTCAAGAGACCCAGTACTTC. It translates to CSARDAGTGQETQYF.

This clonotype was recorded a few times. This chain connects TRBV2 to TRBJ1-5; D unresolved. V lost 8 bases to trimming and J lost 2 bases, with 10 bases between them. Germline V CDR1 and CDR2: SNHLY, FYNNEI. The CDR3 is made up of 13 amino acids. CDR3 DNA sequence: TGTGCCAGCCGGTTGGATGGCAATCAGCCCCAGCATTTT. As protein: CASRLDGNQPQHF.